A selection of T cell receptor beta chains follows, all from one sample in a study of CD8 T cells in ankylosing spondylitis. TCRdb reprocessed the 5' RACE reads with MiXCR, giving one entry per CDR3 protein. The repertoire has 200,000 to 250,000 distinct CDR3 sequences, about a quarter of them found once; the top ten carry 6.6%. The source material was blood, either unsorted or a sorted T cell fraction (not recorded which). These receptor sequences come from a male donor with ankylosing spondylitis or in good health (not recorded which). CDR3s include the opening cysteine and the closing phenylalanine or tryptophan.

TRBV20-1	CSASDSGASHEQYF
TRBV29-1	CSVYDRGRETQYF
TRBV7-2	CASSLVGRRETQYF
TRBV5-1	CASRVGGRETQYF
TRBV12-3/TRBV12-4	CASRPSGSSDETQYF
TRBV11-2	CASSPGLAAAPSTDTQYF
TRBV11-1	CASSVRTRPTDTQYF
TRBV20-1	CSAGQGPEQFF
TRBV18	CASSPSAGYEQYF
TRBV20-1	CSARAGGNYEQDF